The rows below give T cell receptor beta chains drawn from one sample of a study of T cell repertoires in ileal Crohn's disease. The protocol was immunoSEQ multiplex PCR, while the TCRdb copy is restricted to in-frame clones and leaves out a portion. Here the sample spans about 3,900 clones, around 85% being singletons. Sequencing was carried out using ileal tissue. The source of these receptors is an adult with Crohn's disease. Both conserved end residues are part of each CDR3. A clone size is listed for some rows: how often the clone was seen (once, few, many), or a class if it is expanded.

-	TRBV19	TRBJ2-1	15	CASTLDRNSYNEQFF
-	TRBV11-1	TRBJ2-1	15	CASSLAGLSYNEQFF
-	TRBV28	TRBJ2-1	17	CASSLPGTSGGYNEQFF
once	TRBV29-1	TRBJ1-1	11	CSVEPGSEAFF
-	TRBV25-1	TRBJ1-2	14	CASSELLGQEGYTF
-	TRBV7-9	TRBJ1-4	15	CASSFGQGRGEKLFF
-	TRBV4-3	TRBJ1-1	13	CASSRTGGPEAFF
-	TRBV2	TRBJ2-7	12	CASSVGPYEQYF
once	TRBV29-1	TRBJ2-1	14	CSVDDLAGVNEQFF
-	TRBV7-9	TRBJ2-5	15	CASRPRGTGPKTQYF
-	TRBV10-2	TRBJ1-1	13	CASSDRENTEAFF
-	TRBV7-6	TRBJ2-7	15	CASSREGTGQYEQYF
-	TRBV29-1	TRBJ1-2	15	CSVDPTVGINYGYTF
-	TRBV18	TRBJ2-3	14	CASSPPTRTDTQYF
-	TRBV4-3	TRBJ2-7	16	CASSQDKAGVLYEQYF
-	TRBV9	-	13	CASSSRLAETQYF
-	TRBV4-1	TRBJ2-3	15	CASSEAGGLLDTQYF
-	TRBV9	TRBJ1-4	16	CASSVGGGSGNEKLFF
-	TRBV11-3	TRBJ1-1	14	CASSFGGTNTEAFF
-	TRBV5-1	TRBJ1-2	16	CASSLDSGRANYGYTF
-	TRBV7-7	TRBJ1-3	14	CASSLQSSGNTIYF
-	TRBV30	TRBJ2-2	17	CAWSVGTSGESTGELFF
-	TRBV2	TRBJ1-2	14	CASSEALLGGGYTF
-	TRBV19	TRBJ2-7	15	CASSTGQGGFYEQYF
-	TRBV6-1	TRBJ1-3	15	CASSAIWGAGNTIYF